This T cell receptor beta chain originates from a study of response to subunit inactivated influenza vaccine. This clonotype was seen at least ten times. TCRdb re-called the RT-PCR reads with MiXCR, one entry per CDR3 protein. The table shows under 550,000 distinct CDR3 sequences, with 6.5% to 8% occurring only once. J was trimmed by 0 bases and V by 5 bases; bases with no gene match: 4. This CDR3 contains 15 residues. Germline loops: CDR1 MDHEN, CDR2 SYDVKM. Sequenced here: PBMCs from blood, sampled less than 30 months after vaccination. The chain couples TRBV28 to TRBJ1-5; 7 nucleotides line up with TRBD1. The TCR sequence derives from a man aged 45 to 75 who received an inactivated influenza vaccine. The CDR3 loop is CASSGQVYSNQPQHF. CDR3 DNA: TGTGCCAGCAGTGGACAGGTGTATAGCAATCAGCCCCAGCATTTT.